Reported below is one T cell receptor beta chain. It has no known antigen specificity. One base away there is no much larger clone; base qualities are not given. Unstimulated PBMCs, after thawing, were stained for CD3, CD4 and CD8 and then FACS-sorted into CD3+CD4+ and CD3+CD8+ populations. Each of the 8 studied subjects was randomized to immunosuppression withdrawal. The Qiagen DNeasy Blood and Tissue Kit was used for isolation of genomic DNA. CDR3 length: 15 amino acids, cysteine to phenylalanine. Only the CDR3 region is kept as DNA, spanning 45 bases read in frame from base 1. In the germline V gene, CDR1 corresponds to MNHEY and CDR2 to SVGAGI. V is pruned by 4 bases and J by 1 base, leaving 2 bases of the junction without a gene match. This sample was included in a study of T cell clones after liver transplantation (dated by TCRdb to between 2018 and 2020). Study-wide context: The samples were obtained from ITN030ST, a randomized trial that attempted immunosuppression withdrawal within 2 years after liver transplantation. Of the eight recipients, a few were HCV-positive, while the remaining recipients had been transplanted for non-autoimmune, non-viral indications. Donor-reactive T cell clones were identified by TCRbeta sequencing following a pre-transplant mixed lymphocyte reaction and were subsequently tracked in post-transplant blood. Tolerance was defined as complete withdrawal of immunosuppression for at least one year without a rise in liver enzymes beyond twice the upper limit of normal. A cohort of 8 liver transplant recipients was studied, of whom 3 were classified as tolerant and 5 as non-tolerant. The subjects received no induction therapy and were kept on standard immunosuppression until randomization at 12-24 months post-transplant. Blood samples were collected pre-transplant, pre-randomization before withdrawal, and post-randomization after either full withdrawal or failed withdrawal. As an antigen-independent comparator for the donor-reactive sequences, third party-reactive TCRbeta sequences from pre-transplant MLRs were identified as well.

Study-wide conclusions, independent of this receptor: Because allograft tissue specimens were not available, migration of donor-reactive T cells into the graft, rather than deletion, may have occurred. Low numbers of available donor cells limited the measurable donor-reactive repertoire in a couple of subjects. Donor-reactive sequences decreased more than third party-reactive sequences, which suggests partial antigen-specific deletion that was not related to withdrawal success. After accounting for repertoire turnover, donor-reactive detection was significantly reduced in 7 of 8 subjects for CD4 and 8 of 8 for CD8. Circulating donor-reactive CD4 TCRbeta sequences fell significantly post-transplant in most of the 8 subjects, irrespective of tolerance or HCV status. The conclusions were considered preliminary, being limited by small, heterogeneous patient numbers and non-standardized post-transplant time points.

High-throughput TCRbeta CDR3 sequencing of frozen genomic DNA was performed by immunoSEQ, including PCR amplification, mapping, bias correction and internal controls. Per the authors' processing: Only productive rearrangements were retained, and each unique TCRbeta sequence was defined by its CDR3 nucleotide sequence together with its V and J gene. Donor-reactive sequences required at least 5-fold expansion in CFSE-low cells versus unstimulated pre-transplant cells and at least 0.01% frequency. To ensure at least 90% detection power, minimum frequency thresholds were set for each subject based on that subject's lowest-template unstimulated sample. Jensen-Shannon divergence between the top 1000 TCRbeta sequences after and before transplant was used to measure repertoire turnover. Two-sided Fisher's exact tests were used to test for changes in the detection of donor-reactive sequences. Sourced from immuneACCESS, this table was stored by TCRdb with only in-frame sequences that have V and J called. A share of the clones is absent; for the studies checked, an unresolved V gene accounts for under half, and the remainder has no known explanation. The V and J calls and clone size are taken from that table; D and trimming were inferred from the DNA. The sample contains some 80,000 clones, 84% of them found a single time. The ten largest clones add up to 2.1% of the sample.

This clonotype originated in a human patient who received a liver transplant. The graft donor may be the source of some T cells after a transplant. The sequence links TRBV6-5 to TRBJ2-2, and TRBD1 aligns with 8 junction nucleotides. The specimen comprised CD4+ T cells from blood, sampled 48 months after liver transplant. Here is the DNA: TGTGCCAGCAGTTTACAGGGGGGGAACACCGGGGAGCTGTTTTTT. Translated, this gives CASSLQGGNTGELFF.